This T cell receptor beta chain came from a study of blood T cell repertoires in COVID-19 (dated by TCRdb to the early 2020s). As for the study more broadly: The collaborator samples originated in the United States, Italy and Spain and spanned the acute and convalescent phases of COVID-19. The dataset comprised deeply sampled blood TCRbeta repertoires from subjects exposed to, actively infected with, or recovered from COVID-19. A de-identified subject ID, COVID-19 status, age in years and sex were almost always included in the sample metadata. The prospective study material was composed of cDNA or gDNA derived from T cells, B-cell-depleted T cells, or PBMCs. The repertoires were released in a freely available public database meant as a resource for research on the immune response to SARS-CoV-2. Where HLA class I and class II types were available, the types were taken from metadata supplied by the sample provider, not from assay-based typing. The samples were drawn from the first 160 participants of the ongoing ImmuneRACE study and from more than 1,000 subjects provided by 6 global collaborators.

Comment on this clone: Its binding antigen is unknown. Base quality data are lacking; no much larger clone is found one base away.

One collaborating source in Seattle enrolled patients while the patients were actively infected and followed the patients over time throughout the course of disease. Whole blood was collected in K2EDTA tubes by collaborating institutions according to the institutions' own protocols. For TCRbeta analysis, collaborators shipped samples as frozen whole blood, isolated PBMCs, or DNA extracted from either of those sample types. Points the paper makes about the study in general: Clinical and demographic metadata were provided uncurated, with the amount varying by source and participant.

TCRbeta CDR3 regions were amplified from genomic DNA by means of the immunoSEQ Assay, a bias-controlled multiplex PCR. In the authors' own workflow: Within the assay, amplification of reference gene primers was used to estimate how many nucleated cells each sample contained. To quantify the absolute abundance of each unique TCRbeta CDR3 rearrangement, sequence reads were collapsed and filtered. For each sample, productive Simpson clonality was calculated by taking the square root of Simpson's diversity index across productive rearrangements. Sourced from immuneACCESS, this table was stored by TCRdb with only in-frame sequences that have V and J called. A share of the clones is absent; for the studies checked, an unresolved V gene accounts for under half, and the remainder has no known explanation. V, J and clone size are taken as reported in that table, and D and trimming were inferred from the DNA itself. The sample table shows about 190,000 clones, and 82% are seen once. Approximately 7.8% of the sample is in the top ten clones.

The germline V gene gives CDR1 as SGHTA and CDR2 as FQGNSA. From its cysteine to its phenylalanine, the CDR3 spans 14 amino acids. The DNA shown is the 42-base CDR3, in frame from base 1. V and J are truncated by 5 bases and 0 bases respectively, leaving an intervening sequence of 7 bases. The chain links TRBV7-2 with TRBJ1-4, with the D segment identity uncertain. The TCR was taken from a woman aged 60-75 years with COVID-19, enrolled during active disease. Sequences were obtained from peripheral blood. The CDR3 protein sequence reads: CASSLESTNEKLFF. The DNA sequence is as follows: TGTGCCAGCAGCCTGGAGTCAACTAATGAAAAACTGTTTTTT.